One sample yielded the 23 T cell receptor beta chains listed below, sequenced in a study of response to subunit inactivated influenza vaccine. TCRdb reprocessed the RT-PCR reads with MiXCR, giving one entry per CDR3 protein. The repertoire includes approximately 250,000 distinct CDR3 sequences, 12% of them detected once, and approximately 7.8% sits in the top ten. The sample in question was non-naive T cells sorted from PBMCs, obtained approximately 15 days before vaccination. These receptors were taken from a man in his forties or fifties who received an inactivated influenza vaccine.

This clonotype occurred a few times. The V call is TRBV7-2, the J call TRBJ1-5, with TRBD1 as a possible D gene (5 bases). The germline gives CDR1 SGHTA, CDR2 FQGNSA. Deletions cut 5 bases from V and 7 bases from J, with 18 bases between. The CDR3 sequence is 15 residues long. The CDR3 sequence: CASSPQGRGSQPQHF. As DNA, the CDR3 is TGTGCCAGCAGCCCCCAAGGACGGGGGAGCCAGCCCCAGCATTTT.

The table lists this clonotype with a few counts. V usage is TRBV20-1 and J usage is TRBJ1-1; D uncertain. Germline V gene data show CDR1 as DFQATT and CDR2 as SNEGSKA (reference sequence). V lost 2 bases to trimming and J lost 10 bases, with 20 bases between them. This CDR3 is 14 amino acids long. CDR3 sequence reads: CSARPISGEWGAFF. In DNA, the CDR3 is TGCAGTGCTAGACCTATTTCGGGCGAATGGGGAGCTTTCTTT.

Concerning this clonotype: Because the CDR3 is missing its conserved closing phenylalanine or tryptophan, this is likely a read error. This chain connects TRBV5-5 to TRBJ2-1, with D possibly TRBD1 on 7 matching bases. Per the germline V gene, CDR1 is SGHKS and CDR2 is YYEKEE (reference sequence). The CDR3 is made up of 18 amino acids. V was clipped by 1 base and J by 7 bases, with 24 bases between them. CDR3 nucleotide sequence: TGTGCCAGCAGCTTGATCTTCCCGGACATCAGGGGGAGGAATGAGCAGTTCTCC. Translated: CASSLIFPDIRGRNEQFS.

V is TRBV4-3 and J is TRBJ2-1; D is possibly TRBD1 or TRBD2 (7 bases each). The CDR3 sequence is 14 residues long. Trimming shortened V by 9 bases and J by 7 bases, and 19 bases separated the two germline ends. The germline gives CDR1 LGHNA, CDR2 YSLEER. The CDR3 here is CASSDREGFNEQFF. For the CDR3, the DNA is TGCGCCAGTAGCGACAGGGAGGGTTTTAATGAGCAGTTCTTC.

This clonotype was recorded many times. The chain combines TRBV5-1 with TRBJ1-4, with a weak D call TRBD1 (5 bases). Between the trimmed V and J ends, which lost 1 base and 3 bases, there was a span of 10 bases. The CDR3 runs 15 residues. Germline values: CDR1 SGHRS, CDR2 YFSETQ. For the CDR3, the DNA is TGCGCCAGCAGCTTGAAGGGGAGCCCTAATGAAAAACTGTTTTTT. Protein sequence: CASSLKGSPNEKLFF.

This chain connects TRBV20-1 to TRBJ1-1; D may be TRBD1 (6 bases). CDR1 and CDR2 (germline): DFQATT, SNEGSKA (reference sequence). The V gene lost 4 bases and the J gene lost 6 bases, with 15 bases spanning the gap. The CDR3 contains 13 residues. The CDR3 DNA reads as TGCAGTGCTATATCGACAGGTTACGCTGAAGCTTTCTTT. Translating gives CSAISTGYAEAFF.

This clonotype was counted ten times or more. The CDR3 DNA reads as TGTGCCACCGGGCTAGCGGGAGGGTCAGATACGCAGTATTTT. Its translation is CATGLAGGSDTQYF. This rearrangement joins TRBV15 to TRBJ2-3; 12 bases are shared with TRBD2. With V trimmed by 8 bases and J by 4 bases, 4 bases remained unmatched. The germline V gene encodes CDR1 LNHNV and CDR2 YYDKDF (reference sequence). The CDR3 is 14 amino acids. Full variable domain (missing parts from reference TRBV15 and TRBJ2-3): DAMVIQNPRYQVTQFGKPVTLSCSQTLNHNVMYWYQQKSSQAPKLLFHYYDKDFNNEADTPDNFQSRRPNTSFCFLDIRSPGLGDTAMYLCATGLAGGSDTQYFGPGTRLTVL.

V gene TRBV27 combines with J gene TRBJ2-7; D tentatively reads TRBD1 or TRBD2 (5 bases each). V was shortened by 5 bases and J by 6 bases, with 14 bases between the two germline ends. Germline V gene sequence: CDR1 MNHEY, CDR2 SMNVEV (reference sequence). The CDR3 totals 13 residues. CDR3 nucleotides: TGTGCCAGCAGTGTCGAGAGGGGTTCCGAGCAGTACTTC. Amino acid sequence: CASSVERGSEQYF.

This clonotype was seen ten or more times. The genes are TRBV7-2 and TRBJ2-7; tentative D call: TRBD2 (5 bases). The germline V and J ends were trimmed by 0 bases and 2 bases, with 8 bases remaining between them. The CDR3 is 14 residues long. Germline assignment: CDR1 SGHTA and CDR2 FQGNSA. The CDR3 loop reads CASSLAGVTYEQYF. The CDR3 region has the DNA TGTGCCAGCAGCTTAGCGGGAGTGACCTACGAGCAGTACTTC.

The chain uses TRBV28 and TRBJ2-5; D gene ambiguous. This CDR3 is 13 amino acids long. Germline CDR1 is MDHEN and CDR2 is SYDVKM. V lost 9 bases and J 5 bases, leaving 16 bases between the germline ends. CDR3 nucleotide sequence: TGTGCCAGTCGGGTCCCCGGACGGGAGACCCAGTACTTC. This gives the protein CASRVPGRETQYF.

The chain employs TRBV18 and TRBJ1-5, with D maybe TRBD1 (6 bases). V was clipped by 3 bases and J by 1 base, with 10 bases between them. Germline CDR1 KGHSH, CDR2 LQKENI. The CDR3 spans 15 residues. CDR3 bases: TGTGCCAGCTCACCCCCAGGGACAAGCAATCAGCCCCAGCATTTT. Protein: CASSPPGTSNQPQHF. The full variable domain, its missing parts supplied by reference TRBV18 and TRBJ1-5, is NAGVMQNPRHLVRRRGQEARLRCSPMKGHSHVYWYRQLPEEGLKFMVYLQKENIIDESGMPKERFSAEFPKEGPSILRIQQVVRGDSAAYFCASSPPGTSNQPQHFGDGTRLSIL.

In its sample, this clonotype was seen a few times. The rearrangement uses TRBV4-2 and TRBJ2-3; D not resolved. In germline, CDR1 is LGHNA, CDR2 YNFKEQ. Trimming pared 1 base from V and 5 bases from J, leaving 16 bases between. This CDR3 contains 16 residues. For the CDR3, the DNA is TGTGCCAGCAGCCAAGGAGGCACAGTAGGACGAGATACGCAGTATTTT. Translating gives CASSQGGTVGRDTQYF.

This clonotype occurred a few times. The chain's CDR3 is CASSLSPGGNYGYTF. Here the CDR3 DNA reads TGTGCCAGCAGCTTAAGCCCAGGGGGCAACTATGGCTACACCTTC. The rearrangement joins TRBV7-2 to TRBJ1-2; 8 positions match TRBD1. The junction had 4 bases not matched to a gene; V was cut back by 2 bases and J by 2 bases. This CDR3 has 15 residues. Looked up from germline, CDR1 is SGHTA and CDR2 is FQGNSA.

This clonotype was found a few times. The CDR3 DNA follows: TGCAGTGCTAGGCGGGCGGGTTCGGGCACTGAAGCTTTCTTT. Encoded protein: CSARRAGSGTEAFF. The chain carries TRBV20-1 and TRBJ1-1; D unclear. Per the germline V gene, CDR1 is DFQATT and CDR2 is SNEGSKA (reference sequence). The CDR3 spans 14 residues. The ends were cut back, 3 bases at V and 4 bases at J, with 15 bases in the middle.

J is TRBJ2-7 and V is TRBV5-5, with D possibly TRBD1 on 5 matching bases. V dropped 6 bases and J dropped 3 bases, with 16 bases sitting between them. Germline V gene sequence: CDR1 SGHKS, CDR2 YYEKEE (reference sequence). CDR3 length equals 14 residues. The CDR3 DNA sequence: TGTGCCAGCAACCCCCTGGGCAGGGACTACGAGCAGTACTTC. Residues: CASNPLGRDYEQYF.

This clonotype was found many times. The chain is built from TRBV29-1 and TRBJ2-3; no clear D. Looked up from germline, CDR1 is SQVTM and CDR2 is ANQGSEA. The V end was cut by 3 bases, the J end by 5 bases, with 18 bases between. The CDR3 length is 15 residues. The CDR3 spells CSVDRYGNVKDTQYF. In DNA, the CDR3 is TGCAGCGTTGATCGGTATGGGAATGTGAAAGATACGCAGTATTTT.

The chain combines TRBV19 with TRBJ1-6; TRBD1 aligns across 7 bases. Germline lookup yields CDR1 LNHDA and CDR2 SQIVND (reference sequence). The CDR3 runs 15 residues. The V gene end was trimmed by 2 bases and the J gene end by 6 bases; junction bases not matched to a gene: 4. CDR3 sequence (DNA): TGTGCCAGTAGTATATCGGCAGGGGGTAATTCACCCCTCCACTTT. This gives the protein CASSISAGGNSPLHF.

This clonotype appeared many times. This sequence joins TRBV12-3 or TRBV12-4 and TRBJ1-5; TRBD1 is a possible D gene (6 bases). The CDR3 length is 17 residues. V was shortened by 2 bases and J by 3 bases, with 17 bases between the two germline ends. The CDR3 sequence: CASSLKGGGSNNQPQHF. The CDR3 coding sequence is TGTGCCAGCAGTTTAAAAGGGGGGGGATCGAACAATCAGCCCCAGCATTTT.

The chain uses TRBV12-3 or TRBV12-4 and TRBJ1-2, with D uncertain. This CDR3 is 15 amino acids long. Trimming cost V 4 bases and J 4 bases, with 16 bases left between them. CDR3 residues: CASSSLGRPPYGYTF. DNA of the CDR3: TGTGCCAGCAGTTCTCTCGGCAGGCCACCCTATGGCTACACCTTC.

The table lists this clonotype with a few counts. The V call is TRBV11-2, the J call TRBJ2-6; D perhaps matches TRBD2 (6 bases). CDR3 length equals 20 residues. Trimming shortened V by 5 bases and J by 0 bases, and 23 bases separated the two germline ends. CDR1 is SGHAT, CDR2 FQNNGV, per germline. CDR3 coding DNA: TGTGCCAGCAGCCGGGGGTCCTATCACGGCCTCAGCTCTGGGGCCAACGTCCTGACTTTC. Protein sequence: CASSRGSYHGLSSGANVLTF.

This clonotype was seen ten or more times. This sequence joins TRBV7-2 and TRBJ2-7, with 9 bases matching TRBD2. The trim removed 5 bases at V and 4 bases at J, leaving 9 bases unmatched. Germline CDR1 is SGHTA and CDR2 is FQGNSA. This CDR3 contains 15 residues. CDR3 nucleotides: TGTGCCAGCAGCCCGTACGGTGCGGGGGGGTACGAGCAGTACTTC. This translates into CASSPYGAGGYEQYF.

This clonotype was seen a few times. This chain uses TRBV7-9 with TRBJ1-5; D unresolved. V was cut by 5 bases and J by 0 bases, with 14 bases left in between. Germline lookup yields CDR1 SEHNR and CDR2 FQNEAQ (reference sequence). This CDR3 comprises 16 residues. CDR3: CASSQADTLSNQPQHF. As DNA, the CDR3 is TGTGCCAGCAGCCAGGCGGATACGCTTAGCAATCAGCCCCAGCATTTT.

The V and J genes are TRBV28 and TRBJ2-3; a weak D match, TRBD2 (5 bases). Germline CDR1 MDHEN, CDR2 SYDVKM. V lost 5 bases and J lost 6, with 18 bases in between. The CDR3 length is 15 residues. CDR3 amino acids: CASSGRGSSADTQYF. The CDR3 nucleotides are TGTGCCAGCAGTGGGCGAGGGAGTTCAGCGGATACGCAGTATTTT. The variable domain in full, with the rest retrieved from reference TRBV28 and TRBJ2-3, is DVKVTQSSRYLVKRTGEKVFLECVQDMDHENMFWYRQDPGLGLRLIYFSYDVKMKEKGDIPEGYSVSREKKERFSLILESASTNQTSMYLCASSGRGSSADTQYFGPGTRLTVL.